This TCR beta chain was sequenced for a study of blood T cell repertoires in COVID-19. Overall study context: Donors in the United States, Italy and Spain gave samples during acute or convalescent COVID-19. Sample material is recorded as cDNA or gDNA derived from T cells, B-cell-depleted T cells, or PBMCs.

Unmatched junction bases numbered 3, after V lost 6 bases and J lost 4 bases. The CDR3 spans 12 residues. Original data processing: Using reference gene primer amplification, nucleated cell counts were estimated. Libraries were prepared by immunoSEQ multiplex PCR; TCRdb keeps only in-frame clonotypes and omits some of them. D and trimming were read from the DNA, whereas the V and J calls and clone size are those reported in that table. The sample yields 100,000 or so clones, 80% seen once. Sequencing used peripheral blood. The TCR originated in a human donor in a cohort sampled during active COVID-19. The V and J genes are TRBV12-3 or TRBV12-4 and TRBJ2-7; 7 nucleotides agree with TRBD1. The DNA of the CDR3 is TGTGCCAGCAGCCTGGGACAGTACGAGCAGTACTTC. Its protein product is CASSLGQYEQYF.